Presented here are 14 T cell receptor beta chains from one specimen sequenced in a study of neurological immune-mediated disorders. TCRdb analysed the 5' RACE reads with MiXCR anew, one entry per CDR3 protein. The table has tens of thousands of distinct CDR3 sequences, around 9.9% seen once. Input material: PBMCs. These receptor sequences come from a man in his fifties in good health.

This clonotype has at least ten counts. This chain uses TRBV6-2 or TRBV6-3 with TRBJ2-7; perhaps D is TRBD1 or TRBD2 (5 bases each). The CDR3 runs 12 residues. The V gene lost 8 bases and the J gene lost 9 bases, with 17 bases spanning the gap. Germline lookup yields CDR1 MNHEY and CDR2 SVGEGT. The CDR3 here is CASQEGLLGQYF. Written as DNA, the CDR3 is TGTGCCAGCCAAGAGGGGCTACTTGGGCAGTACTTC.

Notes on this clonotype: Relative to the germline gene, one junction end is altered; a read error may explain this. The rearrangement joins TRBV7-8 to TRBJ2-2; 9 nucleotides align to TRBD1. Per germline, CDR1 SGHVS and CDR2 FQNEAQ. This CDR3 contains 15 residues. The CDR3 bases are TGTGCCAGCAGCTATGACAGGGGGAACACCCGGGAGCTGTTTTTT. Translation gives CASSYDRGNTRELFF.

This clonotype was recorded at least ten times. CDR3: CSASPTTRGRADTQYF. In DNA form, the CDR3 reads TGCAGTGCTAGCCCGACGACTCGTGGGAGGGCAGATACGCAGTATTTT. The rearrangement uses TRBV20-1 and TRBJ2-3, with TRBD2 matching 7 bases. CDR3 length: 16 amino acids. V was clipped by 3 bases and J by 4 bases; unmatched bases: 13. The germline V gene encodes CDR1 DFQATT and CDR2 SNEGSKA (reference sequence).

This clonotype was detected many times. The chain is built from TRBV3-1 and TRBJ2-1, with 13 nucleotides matching TRBD2. There are 15 residues in the CDR3. Trimming took 1 base from V and 8 from J; bases not matched to a gene: 2. Germline V gene lookup returns CDR1 LGHDT and CDR2 YNNKEL (reference sequence). CDR3 nucleotide sequence: TGTGCCAGCAGCCAAGGGACTAGCGGGGGATATGAGCAGTTCTTC. This gives the protein CASSQGTSGGYEQFF.

This clonotype was detected many times. The chain joins TRBV7-2 to TRBJ2-3, with 9 bases matching TRBD2. CDR3 length: 16 amino acids. Germline-derived CDR1 and CDR2 are SGHTA and FQGNSA. The V and J ends lost 6 bases and 4 bases, in that order; junction bases with no gene match: 11. In nucleotides, the CDR3 is TGTGCCAGCAGGGTCGGGTTAGCGGGAGTGTCAGATACGCAGTATTTT. Translating gives CASRVGLAGVSDTQYF.

This clonotype was detected many times. The V gene is TRBV5-1, the J gene TRBJ2-7, with 8 bases fitting TRBD1. CDR3 length: 14 amino acids. Germline V lookup: CDR1 SGHRS, CDR2 YFSETQ. V was clipped by 2 bases and J by 7 bases; unmatched bases: 8. CDR3 amino acids: CASSLGQGLGEQYF. For the CDR3, the DNA is TGCGCCAGCAGCTTAGGACAGGGTCTGGGGGAGCAGTACTTC.

This clonotype was seen a few times. The chain carries TRBV7-8 and TRBJ2-7; 10 positions match TRBD2. The CDR3 loop spans 18 amino acids. The germline gives CDR1 SGHVS, CDR2 FQNEAQ. Germline trimming cut 8 bases from V and 6 bases from J; bases unmatched to any gene: 22. CDR3 nucleotides: TGTGCCAGCGCTAAGTGGGAGCGGGGGGGCCGTAGGCCACTCGAGCAGTACTTC. Its translation: CASAKWERGGRRPLEQYF.

This clonotype was counted at least ten times. CDR3 residues: CSARDGIAGRSSYEQYF. As DNA, the CDR3 is TGCAGTGCTAGAGATGGGATAGCGGGACGCAGCTCCTACGAGCAGTACTTC. This rearrangement joins TRBV20-1 to TRBJ2-7, with TRBD2 matching 8 bases. The CDR3 consists of 17 residues. From germline, CDR1 is DFQATT and CDR2 SNEGSKA (reference sequence). Trimming removed 0 bases from V and 0 bases from J; junction bases left unmatched: 10.

The V and J genes are TRBV29-1 and TRBJ2-1; 14 nucleotides line up with TRBD2. The CDR3 is 15 residues long. Germline V gives CDR1 SQVTM, CDR2 ANQGSEA. V shed 5 bases, J shed 9 bases, and the junction held 9 bases outside the gene matches. CDR3 nucleotide sequence: TGCAGCGTTCATAAGACTAGCGGGAGGGCCGGTGAGCAGTTCTTC. Its translation is CSVHKTSGRAGEQFF.

This clonotype was counted between two and nine times. The V and J genes are TRBV5-1 and TRBJ2-1, with 9 bases identical to TRBD2. This CDR3 region has 16 residues. Germline V lookup: CDR1 SGHRS, CDR2 YFSETQ. The V and J ends lost 0 bases and 4 bases, in that order; junction bases with no gene match: 5. This CDR3 reads CASSLVLAGRYNEQFF. CDR3 coding DNA: TGCGCCAGCAGCTTGGTCCTAGCGGGACGGTACAATGAGCAGTTCTTC.

This clonotype was seen many times. The gene calls are TRBV3-1 and TRBJ2-2, with 7 bases that match TRBD2. CDR1 is LGHDT and CDR2 is YNNKEL in the germline V gene (reference sequence). V trimming: 6 bases; J trimming: 7 bases; junction bases outside the gene matches: 11. The CDR3 loop spans 15 amino acids. CDR3 loop: CASRASGGLGGELFF. CDR3 nucleotide sequence: TGTGCCAGCAGAGCCTCCGGGGGGTTGGGCGGGGAGCTGTTTTTT.

This clonotype has at least ten counts. The gene calls are TRBV20-1 and TRBJ2-1; D gene uncertain. V lost 6 bases and J lost 2, with 14 bases in between. CDR3 length: 14 amino acids. In germline, CDR1 is DFQATT, CDR2 SNEGSKA (reference sequence). CDR3 sequence reads: CSAPKDTAYNEQFF. CDR3 sequence (DNA): TGCAGTGCCCCTAAGGATACCGCCTACAATGAGCAGTTCTTC.

The sample holds one count of this clonotype. J is TRBJ2-5 and V is TRBV7-2; 14 bases line up with TRBD2. Looked up from germline, CDR1 is SGHTA and CDR2 is FQGNSA. The CDR3 extends over 15 amino acids. The CDR3, as DNA: TGTGCTATCAGCTTCGGACTAGCGGGGGGAGAGACCCAGTACTTC. Its protein product is CAISFGLAGGETQYF.

This clonotype showed up just a few times. The chain is built from TRBV29-1 and TRBJ1-2; D is perhaps TRBD1 (5 bases). V was shortened by 8 bases and J by 5 bases, with 18 bases between the two germline ends. Germline CDR1 SQVTM, CDR2 ANQGSEA. The CDR3 loop spans 13 amino acids. For the CDR3, the DNA is TGCAGCACGGAGAGCAGGGAGAGGTATGGCTACACCTTC. Its protein product is CSTESRERYGYTF.